This passage covers 5 T cell receptor beta chains from one sample sequenced in a study of OX40 agonist ivuxolimab in advanced cancers. The repertoire was sequenced with immunoSEQ multiplex PCR; TCRdb's copy has only in-frame clones and lacks some. Seen here are about 79,000 clones, roughly 91% observed once, and the top ten hold 0.3% to 0.4%. The starting material was CD4+ or CD8+ T cells sorted from blood, obtained in a trial of the OX40 agonist ivuxolimab. All receptors come from an adult with an advanced solid tumor such as melanoma, head and neck, liver or kidney cancer.

The rearrangement joins TRBV5-1 to TRBJ2-1, with TRBD2 as a possible D gene (6 bases). The V gene's germline CDR1 is SGHRS and CDR2 YFSETQ. V dropped 0 bases and J dropped 9 bases, with 16 bases sitting between them. The CDR3 extends over 15 amino acids. The CDR3 nucleotides are TGCGCCAGCAGCTTGGAGGGACTCCGGGCGGGTGAGCAGTTCTTC. The encoded protein is CASSLEGLRAGEQFF.

The chain employs TRBV9 and TRBJ1-1; D ambiguous. CDR1 SGDLS and CDR2 YYNGEE come from the germline V gene. CDR3 size: 13 residues. Trimming removed 4 bases at V and 0 bases at J, with 7 bases between. As DNA, the CDR3 is TGTGCCAGCAGCTCTATGATGAACACTGAAGCTTTCTTT. It codes for CASSSMMNTEAFF. Combining the CDR3 with reference TRBV9 and TRBJ1-1 gives the whole variable domain DSGVTQTPKHLITATGQRVTLRCSPRSGDLSVYWYQQSLDQGLQFLIQYYNGEERAKGNILERFSAQQFPDLHSELNLSSLELGDSALYFCASSSMMNTEAFFGQGTRLTVV.

The chain couples TRBV7-9 to TRBJ1-4; unclear D gene. The V and J ends lost 6 bases and 10 bases respectively, with 21 bases between them. The V gene's germline CDR1 is SEHNR and CDR2 FQNEAQ (reference sequence). This CDR3 spans 15 amino acids. Here the CDR3 DNA reads TGTGCCAGCAGTCCCCGCGGAACAGTGGTACCAAAACTGTTTTTT. It specifies CASSPRGTVVPKLFF.

The chain combines TRBV5-1 with TRBJ2-5; D gene ambiguous. The V end was cut by 1 base, the J end by 5 bases, with 9 bases between. Germline V gene data show CDR1 as SGHRS and CDR2 as YFSETQ. There are 13 residues in the CDR3. This CDR3 is CASSLSGTETQYF. The CDR3, as DNA: TGCGCCAGCAGCTTGTCGGGTACGGAGACCCAGTACTTC.

The chain links TRBV21-1 to TRBJ1-4; the DNA was not compared with TRBD1, the D call given in the table. TRBV21-1 is a documented pseudogene. The CDR3 spans 17 residues. The DNA of the CDR3 is TGTGCCAGCAGCAAAGCGCGGGGCACAGGGGTTTATGAAAAACTGTTTTTT. Residues: CASSKARGTGVYEKLFF.